This TCR beta chain was observed in a study of blood T cells in healthy people across ages. Study-level results: Whereas aged donors had fewer naive CD4+ cells, long-lived donors had more of them and higher diversity. The CMV status of each donor remained undetermined, and this could have confounded shifts in expanded clonotypes.

Then a second PCR, running roughly 6 to 12 cycles, was carried out with a sample-barcoded 5' primer and a J-beta primer mix. Each cDNA molecule was tagged by a template-switch adaptor with 12 random nucleotides. Every individual sample yielded 2.5 million or more paired-end reads (each containing CDR3). TCRdb recomputed calls from the 5' RACE reads with MiXCR, one row per CDR3 protein. The sample shows 1,800,000 or so distinct CDR3 sequences, approximately 39% of them seen only once. This clonotype has a handful of counts. Its antigen is currently unknown. The sample consisted of blood. The sequence was collected from a human donor in good health.

The CDR3 DNA sequence: TGCGCCAGCAGCGCTGACAGGAGCCCCTACGAGCAGTACTTC. It yields the protein CASSADRSPYEQYF. This rearrangement joins TRBV5-1 to TRBJ2-7; D perhaps matches TRBD1 (6 bases). The CDR3 totals 14 residues. The germline CDR1 and CDR2 sequences are SGHRS and YFSETQ. Trimming pared 4 bases from V and 2 bases from J, leaving 13 bases between.